The clone carrying this TCR beta chain was seen at least ten times. Antigen: not known. The data stem from a study of T cells after yellow fever vaccination. Study-wide points: Contamination of FACS-sorted repertoires by abundant clonotypes from the bulk population could occur. Re-detected after boosting: most primary clones, 96% of CD4 and about 85% of CD8.

In TCRdb, the 5' RACE reads were re-called with MiXCR into one record per CDR3 protein. The repertoire has 200,000 to 300,000 distinct CDR3 sequences, 6% to 8% of them found once; the top ten carry roughly 1%. The ends lost 0 bases at V and 2 bases at J; junction bases unmatched: 6. Germline V gene lookup returns CDR1 SGHTA and CDR2 FQGNSA. The CDR3 is made up of 16 amino acids. The chain uses TRBV7-2 and TRBJ2-5; TRBD2 matches at 7 bases. The material sequenced was CD4+ T cells sorted from PBMCs, taken on the day of the yellow fever booster vaccination. This TCR came from a man younger than 40 who received the YFV17D yellow fever vaccine. CDR3 DNA sequence: TGTGCCAGCAGCTTAGCGGGAGGGTTGGGACAAGAGACCCAGTACTTC. It encodes CASSLAGGLGQETQYF. The full variable domain, its missing parts supplied by reference TRBV7-2 and TRBJ2-5, is GAGVSQSPSNKVTEKGKDVELRCDPISGHTALYWYRQSLGQGLEFLIYFQGNSAPDKSGLPSDRFSAERTGGSVSTLTIQRTQQEDSAVYLCASSLAGGLGQETQYFGPGTRLLVL.